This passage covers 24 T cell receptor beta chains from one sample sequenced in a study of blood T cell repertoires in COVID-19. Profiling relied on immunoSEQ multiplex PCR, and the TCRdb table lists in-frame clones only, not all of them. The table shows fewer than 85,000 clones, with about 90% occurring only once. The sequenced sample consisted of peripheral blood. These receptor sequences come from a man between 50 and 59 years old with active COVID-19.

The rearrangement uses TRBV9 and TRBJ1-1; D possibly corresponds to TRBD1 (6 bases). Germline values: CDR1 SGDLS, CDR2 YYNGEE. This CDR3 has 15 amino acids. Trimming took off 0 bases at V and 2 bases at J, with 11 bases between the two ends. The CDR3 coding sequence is TGTGCCAGCAGCGTAGCGCCGGGACATAACACTGAAGCTTTCTTT. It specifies CASSVAPGHNTEAFF.

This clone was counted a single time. The CDR3 region has the DNA TGCGCCAGCAGCCAAGATGTACAGCCAAATCAGCCCCAGCATTTT. Translating gives CASSQDVQPNQPQHF. The gene calls are TRBV4-1 and TRBJ1-5; the D is unclear. Trimming pared 0 bases from V and 4 bases from J, leaving 10 bases between. Germline V gene lookup returns CDR1 MGHRA and CDR2 YSYEKL. The CDR3 length is 15 residues.

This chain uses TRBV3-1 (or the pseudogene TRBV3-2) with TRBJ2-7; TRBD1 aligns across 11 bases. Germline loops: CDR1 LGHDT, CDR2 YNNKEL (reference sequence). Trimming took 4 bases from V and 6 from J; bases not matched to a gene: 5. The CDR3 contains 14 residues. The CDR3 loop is CASSLGTGGGEQYF. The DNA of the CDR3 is TGTGCCAGCAGCCTCGGGACAGGGGGAGGCGAGCAGTACTTC.

The DNA of the CDR3 is TGTGCCAGCAGTTCCGAGGCTAGCGGGAGGGCCTACGAGCAGTACTTC. It yields the protein CASSSEASGRAYEQYF. The chain has TRBV6-5 and TRBJ2-7; TRBD2 aligns across 12 bases. The ends lost 4 bases at V and 2 bases at J; junction bases unmatched: 6. CDR1 is MNHEY and CDR2 is SVGAGI in the germline V gene. This CDR3 has 16 residues.

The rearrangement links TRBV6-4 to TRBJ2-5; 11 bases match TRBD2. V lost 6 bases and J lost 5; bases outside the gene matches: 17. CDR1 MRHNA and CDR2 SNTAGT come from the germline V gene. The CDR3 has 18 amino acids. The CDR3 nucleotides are TGTGCCAGCAGGGCCCTTGACCAACTAGCGGGAGTTGTGGAGACCCAGTACTTC. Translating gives CASRALDQLAGVVETQYF.

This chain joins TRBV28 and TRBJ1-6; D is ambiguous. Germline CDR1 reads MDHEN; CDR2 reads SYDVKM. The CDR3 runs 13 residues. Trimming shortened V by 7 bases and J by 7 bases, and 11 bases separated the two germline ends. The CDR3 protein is CASMRVMNSPLHF. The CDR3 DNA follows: TGTGCCAGCATGAGGGTGATGAATTCACCCCTCCACTTT. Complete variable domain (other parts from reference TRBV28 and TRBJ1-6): DVKVTQSSRYLVKRTGEKVFLECVQDMDHENMFWYRQDPGLGLRLIYFSYDVKMKEKGDIPEGYSVSREKKERFSLILESASTNQTSMYLCASMRVMNSPLHFGNGTRLTVT.

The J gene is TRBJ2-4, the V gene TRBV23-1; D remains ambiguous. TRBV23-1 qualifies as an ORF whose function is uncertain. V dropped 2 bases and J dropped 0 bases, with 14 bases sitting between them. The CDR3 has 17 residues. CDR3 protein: CASSQGLSRIAKNIQYF. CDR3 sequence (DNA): TGCGCCAGCAGTCAAGGGCTCAGTAGAATAGCCAAAAACATTCAGTACTTC.

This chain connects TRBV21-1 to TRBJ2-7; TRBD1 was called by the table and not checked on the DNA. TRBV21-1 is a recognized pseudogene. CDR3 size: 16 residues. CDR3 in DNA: TGTGCCAGCAGCAAAGGGGGGACAGGCCTCACCTACGAGCAGTACTTC. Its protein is CASSKGGTGLTYEQYF.

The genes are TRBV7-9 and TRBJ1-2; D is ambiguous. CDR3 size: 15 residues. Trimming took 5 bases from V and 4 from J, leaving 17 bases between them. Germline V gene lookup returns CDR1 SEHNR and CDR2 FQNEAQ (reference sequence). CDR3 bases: TGTGCCAGCAGCCGCGCACTCGGGGAGGTCTATGGCTACACCTTC. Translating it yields CASSRALGEVYGYTF.

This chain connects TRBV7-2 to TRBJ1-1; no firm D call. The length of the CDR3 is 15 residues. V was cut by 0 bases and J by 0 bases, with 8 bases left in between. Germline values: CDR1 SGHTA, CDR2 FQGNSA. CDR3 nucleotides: TGTGCCAGCAGCTTAGCGGTGGCGGTGAACACTGAAGCTTTCTTT. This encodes CASSLAVAVNTEAFF.

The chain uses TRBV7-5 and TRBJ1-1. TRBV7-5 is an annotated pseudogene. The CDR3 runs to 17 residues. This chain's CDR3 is CARSLDLLEPMNTEAFF. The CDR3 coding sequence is TGTGCCAGAAGCTTAGATCTTTTGGAGCCCATGAACACTGAAGCTTTCTTT.

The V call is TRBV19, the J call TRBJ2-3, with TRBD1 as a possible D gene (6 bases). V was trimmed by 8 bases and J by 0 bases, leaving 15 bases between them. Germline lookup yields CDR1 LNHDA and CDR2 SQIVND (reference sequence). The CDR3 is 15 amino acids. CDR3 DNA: TGTGCCAGTGGACAGAACGGCTTAAGCACAGATACGCAGTATTTT. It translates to CASGQNGLSTDTQYF.

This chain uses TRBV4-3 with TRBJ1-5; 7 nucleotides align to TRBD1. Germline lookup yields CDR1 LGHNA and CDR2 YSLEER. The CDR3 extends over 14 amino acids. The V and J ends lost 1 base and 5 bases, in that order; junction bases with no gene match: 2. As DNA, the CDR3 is TGCGCCAGCAGCCAAGCACAGGGGCATCAGCCCCAGCATTTT. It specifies CASSQAQGHQPQHF.

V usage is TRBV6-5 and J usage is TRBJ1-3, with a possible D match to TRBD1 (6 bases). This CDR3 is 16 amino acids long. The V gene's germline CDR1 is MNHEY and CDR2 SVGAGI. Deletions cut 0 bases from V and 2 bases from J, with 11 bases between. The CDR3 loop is CASSYSHRAAGNTIYF. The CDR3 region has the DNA TGTGCCAGCAGTTACTCCCACAGGGCGGCTGGAAACACCATATATTTT.

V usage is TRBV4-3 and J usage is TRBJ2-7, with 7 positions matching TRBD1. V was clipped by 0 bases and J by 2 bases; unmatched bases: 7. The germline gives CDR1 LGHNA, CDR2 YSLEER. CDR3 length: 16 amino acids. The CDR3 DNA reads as TGCGCCAGCAGCCAAGAATTCGAGACAGGGACCTACGAGCAGTACTTC. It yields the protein CASSQEFETGTYEQYF.

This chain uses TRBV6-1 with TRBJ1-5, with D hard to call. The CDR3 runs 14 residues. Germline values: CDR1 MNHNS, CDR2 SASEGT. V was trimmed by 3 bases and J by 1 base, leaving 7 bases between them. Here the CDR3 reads CASSDSGSNQPQHF. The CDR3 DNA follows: TGTGCCAGCAGTGATTCGGGAAGCAATCAGCCCCAGCATTTT.

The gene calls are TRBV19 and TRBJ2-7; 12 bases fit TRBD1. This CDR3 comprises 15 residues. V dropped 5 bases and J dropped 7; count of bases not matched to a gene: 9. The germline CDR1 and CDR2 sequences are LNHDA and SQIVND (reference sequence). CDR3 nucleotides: TGTGCCAGTAGTTGGCCGGGACAGGGGGCGGATGAGCAGTACTTC. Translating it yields CASSWPGQGADEQYF.

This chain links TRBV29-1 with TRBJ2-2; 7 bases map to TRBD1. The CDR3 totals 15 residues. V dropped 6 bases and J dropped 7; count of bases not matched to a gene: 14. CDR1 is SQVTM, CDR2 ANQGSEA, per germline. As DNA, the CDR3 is TGCAGCGTAGGGACAGTCCACCTTGGGAGCGGGGAGCTGTTTTTT. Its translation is CSVGTVHLGSGELFF.

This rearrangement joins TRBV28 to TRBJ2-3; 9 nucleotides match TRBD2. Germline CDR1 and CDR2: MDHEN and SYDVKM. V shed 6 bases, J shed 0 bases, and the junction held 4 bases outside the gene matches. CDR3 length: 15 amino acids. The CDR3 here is CASRGGRVSTDTQYF. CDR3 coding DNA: TGTGCCAGCAGGGGCGGGAGGGTTAGCACAGATACGCAGTATTTT.

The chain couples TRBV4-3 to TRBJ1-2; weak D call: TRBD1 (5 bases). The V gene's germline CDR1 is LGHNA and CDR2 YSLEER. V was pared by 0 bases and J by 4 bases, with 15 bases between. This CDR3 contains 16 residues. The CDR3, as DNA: TGCGCCAGCAGCCAAGATTCAGCGGGGCCAGGCTATGGCTACACCTTC. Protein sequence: CASSQDSAGPGYGYTF.

The CDR3 sequence: CASSLAAVQRRGDTEAFF. The CDR3 DNA reads as TGTGCCAGCAGCTTAGCGGCAGTACAGCGGAGGGGAGACACTGAAGCTTTCTTT. The rearrangement links TRBV11-3 to TRBJ1-1; perhaps TRBD1 as D (5 bases). Trimming took 1 base from V and 3 from J, leaving 21 bases between them. CDR1 and CDR2 from the germline V gene are SGHNT and YENEEA. CDR3 length: 18 residues.

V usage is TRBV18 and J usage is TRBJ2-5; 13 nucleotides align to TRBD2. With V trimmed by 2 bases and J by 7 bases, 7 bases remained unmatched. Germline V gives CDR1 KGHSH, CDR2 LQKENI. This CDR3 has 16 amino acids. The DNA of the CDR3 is TGTGCCAGCTCACCAGGGGGACTAGCGGGGTTTTCGACCCAGTACTTC. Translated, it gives CASSPGGLAGFSTQYF.

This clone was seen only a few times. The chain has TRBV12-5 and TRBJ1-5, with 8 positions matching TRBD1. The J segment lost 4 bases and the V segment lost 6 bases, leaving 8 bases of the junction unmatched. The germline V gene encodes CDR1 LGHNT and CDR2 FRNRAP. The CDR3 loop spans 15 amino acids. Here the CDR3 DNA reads TGTGCTAGTGGATGGACAGGGCCCTCAAATCAGCCCCAGCATTTT. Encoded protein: CASGWTGPSNQPQHF.

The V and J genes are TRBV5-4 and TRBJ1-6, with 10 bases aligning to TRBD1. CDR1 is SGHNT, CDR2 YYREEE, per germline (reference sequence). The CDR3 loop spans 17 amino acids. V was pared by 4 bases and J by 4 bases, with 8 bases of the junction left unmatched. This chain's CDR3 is CASSSNRDRGYNSPLHF. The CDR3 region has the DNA TGTGCCAGCAGCAGCAACCGGGACAGGGGTTATAATTCACCCCTCCACTTT.